This TCR beta chain was captured in a study of shared clonotypes between healthy human individuals. For the study at large: Per donor, three plates held CD4 naive cells, three held CD4 memory, two held CD8 naive and one held CD8 memory.

Caucasian adults living in Nashville, Tennessee, provided all samples. About this clone itself: Its antigen is undetermined.

V lost 1 base and J lost 3, with 4 bases in between. The CDR3 has 14 amino acids. Germline loops: CDR1 SNHLY, CDR2 FYNNEI. Clones were read by immunoSEQ multiplex PCR, and TCRdb kept only the in-frame ones, dropping some. The table includes roughly 1 million clones, roughly 74% detected once. Points from the study as a whole: Having only a few donors restricted how much genetic and exposure-history diversity was captured. Only blood underwent sampling, and tissue repertoires likely differ.

This clonotype was sampled from a man younger than 35 in good health. Some clones in this sample may be carry-over from other donors' samples. The sample comprised memory CD4+ T cells from PBMCs. Subset given: CD45RA-negative fraction. This chain links TRBV2 with TRBJ1-6; D gene unclear. CDR3 sequence: CASSEDYYNSPLHF. CDR3 sequence (DNA): TGTGCCAGCAGTGAAGACTACTATAATTCACCCCTCCACTTT. Filled out from reference TRBV2 and TRBJ1-6, the complete variable domain reads EPEVTQTPSHQVTQMGQEVILRCVPISNHLYFYWYRQILGQKVEFLVSFYNNEISEKSEIFDDQFSVERPDGSNFTLKIRSTKLEDSAMYFCASSEDYYNSPLHFGNGTRLTVT.